Presented here are 13 T cell receptor beta chains from one specimen sequenced in a study of radiation and T cells in renal cell carcinoma. TCRdb's table, derived via immunoSEQ multiplex PCR, lists solely in-frame clones and lacks some. The sample holds under 200,000 clones, 88% seen once. Time point defined: blood 4 weeks post-SBRT, at nephrectomy. Treatment described: 15 Gy SBRT to primary tumor, nephrectomy 4 weeks later. Sequencing was performed on blood, taken from a patient whose treatment included radiotherapy and nephrectomy. These receptors came from a woman between 45 and 60 years old with renal cell carcinoma.

V gene TRBV2 combines with J gene TRBJ1-5, with D perhaps matching TRBD1 (6 bases). V was trimmed by 9 bases and J by 2 bases, leaving 17 bases between them. CDR3 size: 15 residues. CDR1 SNHLY and CDR2 FYNNEI come from the germline V gene. The CDR3 bases are TGTGCCAGTCAAGGGGGGGGGCTCCGCAATCAGCCCCAGCATTTT. Residues: CASQGGGLRNQPQHF.

The gene calls are TRBV7-9 and TRBJ2-7; 9 bases match TRBD1. The CDR3 spans 15 residues. V lost 5 bases, J lost 5 bases, and 10 bases stayed unmatched. Germline CDR1 SEHNR, CDR2 FQNEAQ (reference sequence). The CDR3 spells CASSVTGTGIHEQYF. The CDR3 coding sequence is TGTGCCAGCAGCGTAACCGGGACAGGGATCCACGAGCAGTACTTC.

The chain combines TRBV4-3 with TRBJ2-7; 9 bases line up with TRBD2. CDR1 and CDR2 (germline): LGHNA, YSLEER. With 2 bases clipped from V and 4 bases from J, the junction kept 0 bases outside the gene matches. The CDR3 consists of 13 residues. The chain's CDR3 is CASSQLAGYEQYF. CDR3 DNA sequence: TGCGCCAGCAGCCAACTAGCGGGATACGAGCAGTACTTC.

This chain connects TRBV18 to TRBJ2-7; no definite D call. Trimming took 6 bases from V and 2 from J, leaving 11 bases between them. Germline CDR1 reads KGHSH; CDR2 reads LQKENI. This CDR3 contains 13 residues. The CDR3 region is CASSGRETYEQYF. The CDR3 DNA is TGTGCCAGCTCCGGACGCGAGACCTACGAGCAGTACTTC.

The sample holds a few counts of this clone. The chain is built from TRBV10-3 and TRBJ1-5; perhaps TRBD1 as D (6 bases). Germline V CDR1 and CDR2: ENHRY, SYGVKD. The CDR3 has 14 amino acids. The V and J ends lost 5 bases and 3 bases respectively, with 11 bases between them. The CDR3 loop is CAISQDRDNQPQHF. Here the CDR3 DNA reads TGTGCCATCAGTCAGGACAGAGACAATCAGCCCCAGCATTTT.

V usage is TRBV7-6 and J usage is TRBJ1-1; D is unresolved. V lost 2 bases to trimming and J lost 0 bases, with 10 bases between them. CDR1 SGHVS and CDR2 FNYEAQ come from the germline V gene. The CDR3 length is 15 residues. The CDR3 coding sequence is TGTGCCAGCAGCTTATCTCGGGGAATGAACACTGAAGCTTTCTTT. As protein: CASSLSRGMNTEAFF. Variable domain in full (rest from reference TRBV7-6 and TRBJ1-1): GAGVSQSPRYKVTKRGQDVALRCDPISGHVSLYWYRQALGQGPEFLTYFNYEAQQDKSGLPNDRFSAERPEGSISTLTIQRTEQRDSAMYRCASSLSRGMNTEAFFGQGTRLTVV.

The table lists this clone with a few counts. The rearrangement links TRBV19 to TRBJ1-5; a weak D match, TRBD1 (5 bases). The V end lost 5 bases, the J end lost 7 bases, and 18 bases lay between the germline ends. The CDR3 sequence is 15 residues long. Germline lookup yields CDR1 LNHDA and CDR2 SQIVND (reference sequence). In DNA, the CDR3 is TGTGCCAGTAGTCCCGTGGGAGGGGCAGGACAGCCCCAGCATTTT. Translating gives CASSPVGGAGQPQHF. Combining the CDR3 with reference TRBV19 and TRBJ1-5 gives the whole variable domain DGGITQSPKYLFRKEGQNVTLSCEQNLNHDAMYWYRQDPGQGLRLIYYSQIVNDFQKGDIAEGYSVSREKKESFPLTVTSAQKNPTAFYLCASSPVGGAGQPQHFGDGTRLSIL.

Remarks on this clone: The junction departs from germline at one end; a sequencing error may be responsible. The chain employs TRBV7-7 and TRBJ2-2; TRBD2 is a possible D gene (5 bases). Germline CDR1 reads SSHAT; CDR2 reads FNYEAQ (reference sequence). The CDR3 has 14 residues. Written as DNA, the CDR3 is TGTGCTAGCAGCTTAGTTCGGGGATCCGGGGAGCTGTTTTTT. It translates to CASSLVRGSGELFF.

The chain links TRBV7-9 to TRBJ1-6; D ambiguous. Looked up from germline, CDR1 is SEHNR and CDR2 is FQNEAQ (reference sequence). There are 13 residues in the CDR3. V gave up 5 bases and J gave up 12 bases, with 14 bases separating them. The CDR3 coding sequence is TGTGCCAGCAGCCGATCATCGGACCAACCCCTCCACTTT. This translates into CASSRSSDQPLHF.

This chain links TRBV5-6 with TRBJ1-3, with D perhaps matching TRBD1 (5 bases). Germline V CDR1 and CDR2: SGHDT, YYEEEE. This CDR3 contains 18 residues. Trimming took off 2 bases at V and 0 bases at J, with 18 bases between the two ends. The CDR3 nucleotides are TGTGCCAGCAGCTTCTTTGGTGGCAGGGTGAGCTCTGGAAACACCATATATTTT. Translation: CASSFFGGRVSSGNTIYF.

The rearrangement uses TRBV19 and TRBJ1-5, with 8 bases lining up with TRBD1. The CDR3 totals 17 residues. CDR1 and CDR2 (germline): LNHDA, SQIVND (reference sequence). The J segment lost 5 bases and the V segment lost 1 base, leaving 10 bases of the junction unmatched. CDR3 in DNA: TGTGCCAGTAGTATAGGTCCAGGGGGCGCTTCTTATCAGCCCCAGCATTTT. Translating gives CASSIGPGGASYQPQHF. Looking up the rest from reference TRBV19 and TRBJ1-5 gives the full variable domain: DGGITQSPKYLFRKEGQNVTLSCEQNLNHDAMYWYRQDPGQGLRLIYYSQIVNDFQKGDIAEGYSVSREKKESFPLTVTSAQKNPTAFYLCASSIGPGGASYQPQHFGDGTRLSIL.

The gene calls are TRBV4-1 and TRBJ1-4; 8 positions match TRBD1. CDR1 is MGHRA and CDR2 is YSYEKL in the germline V gene. CDR3 length: 15 residues. J gave up 8 bases and V 1 base, and 6 bases lay outside the gene matches. The CDR3 nucleotides read TGCGCCAGCAGCCAAGGGGACAGGATCGGGGAAAAACTGTTTTTT. This gives the protein CASSQGDRIGEKLFF.

CDR3 nucleotide sequence: TGTGCCAGCAGTGACGGCGGGGTCGGCGTAAAACTGTTTTTT. Its translation is CASSDGGVGVKLFF. This chain links TRBV2 with TRBJ1-4; D is unclear. With 3 bases removed from V and 10 bases from J, the gap between germline ends came to 15 bases. Germline V gene data show CDR1 as SNHLY and CDR2 as FYNNEI. The CDR3 contains 14 residues. Supplemented by reference TRBV2 and TRBJ1-4, the full variable domain reads EPEVTQTPSHQVTQMGQEVILRCVPISNHLYFYWYRQILGQKVEFLVSFYNNEISEKSEIFDDQFSVERPDGSNFTLKIRSTKLEDSAMYFCASSDGGVGVKLFFGSGTQLSVL.